This T cell receptor beta chain emerged from a study of T cell changes during pregnancy in multiple sclerosis. The protocol was immunoSEQ multiplex PCR, while the TCRdb copy is restricted to in-frame clones and leaves out a portion. The profile shows 35,000 to 50,000 clones, 88% of them singletons. This CDR3 region has 16 residues. CDR1 and CDR2 from the germline V gene are MNHNY and SVGAGI (reference sequence). With 2 bases clipped from V and 2 bases from J, the junction kept 6 bases outside the gene matches. Sequenced material: CD4+ T cells from peripheral blood mononuclear cells, taken in the second trimester of pregnancy. The chain links TRBV6-6 to TRBJ1-5, with 7 bases lining up with TRBD1. The clonotype was recovered from a female donor with multiple sclerosis, enrolled in a pregnancy study. CDR3 DNA: TGTGCCAGCAGTTACCCCACAGGGGCCGGCAATCAGCCCCAGCATTTT. This gives the protein CASSYPTGAGNQPQHF.